The source of this T cell receptor (beta chain) is a study of neurological immune-mediated disorders. Study at large: Of about 34 multiple sclerosis patients, some 31 were relapsing-remitting and 3 secondary progressive.

Details on this clonotype: Its antigen is currently unknown.

Study findings and constraints: In multiple sclerosis patients, the repertoire cluster was unrelated to clinical or MRI findings. There were no CDR3 amino acid sequences shared by expanded clones across subjects, a result suggesting private repertoires in all groups. Whereas HTLV-1-associated myelopathy showed the most TCR clonal expansion, multiple sclerosis showed the least, with levels below those of healthy controls.

TCRdb re-called the 5' RACE reads through MiXCR, storing one row per CDR3 protein. The data hold 66,000 or so distinct CDR3 sequences, with roughly 4.3% observed a single time. This receptor was obtained from a man aged 25-45 years with multiple sclerosis. The sequencing input was PBMCs.

In DNA form, the CDR3 reads TGCGCCAGCAGCCGGAACAGGGTTGGTCAGCCCCAGCATTTT. Protein product: CASSRNRVGQPQHF. The J gene is TRBJ1-5, the V gene TRBV4-1; TRBD1 might be the D (6 bases). There are 14 residues in the CDR3. V was cut by 4 bases and J by 6 bases, with 13 bases left in between. Germline V gives CDR1 MGHRA, CDR2 YSYEKL.